This T cell receptor beta chain was captured by sequencing in a study of graft-versus-host responses after intestinal transplantation. On the study more broadly: Each recipient received anti-thymocyte globulin induction, then tacrolimus and steroids for around 3 years.

Comment on this clone: Antigen unknown.

The length of the CDR3 is 17 residues. CDR1 MGHDK and CDR2 SYGVNS come from the germline V gene. After removal of 2 bases from V and 8 bases from J, the junction contained 11 bases not matched to a gene. Data came from immunoSEQ multiplex PCR; TCRdb stores just in-frame clones and leaves some out. Of about 64,000 clones in the sample, roughly 90% were seen once. Sample: unstimulated CD8+ T cells sorted from spleen or lymph node cells, taken before transplant. The V gene is TRBV25-1, the J gene TRBJ1-4, with 10 nucleotides matching TRBD1. The receptor was isolated from a human donor who was the organ donor for an intestinal transplant. The CDR3 loop is CASSELPDRGRREKLFF. CDR3 bases: TGTGCCAGCAGTGAACTCCCAGACAGGGGGCGTCGAGAAAAACTGTTTTTT.